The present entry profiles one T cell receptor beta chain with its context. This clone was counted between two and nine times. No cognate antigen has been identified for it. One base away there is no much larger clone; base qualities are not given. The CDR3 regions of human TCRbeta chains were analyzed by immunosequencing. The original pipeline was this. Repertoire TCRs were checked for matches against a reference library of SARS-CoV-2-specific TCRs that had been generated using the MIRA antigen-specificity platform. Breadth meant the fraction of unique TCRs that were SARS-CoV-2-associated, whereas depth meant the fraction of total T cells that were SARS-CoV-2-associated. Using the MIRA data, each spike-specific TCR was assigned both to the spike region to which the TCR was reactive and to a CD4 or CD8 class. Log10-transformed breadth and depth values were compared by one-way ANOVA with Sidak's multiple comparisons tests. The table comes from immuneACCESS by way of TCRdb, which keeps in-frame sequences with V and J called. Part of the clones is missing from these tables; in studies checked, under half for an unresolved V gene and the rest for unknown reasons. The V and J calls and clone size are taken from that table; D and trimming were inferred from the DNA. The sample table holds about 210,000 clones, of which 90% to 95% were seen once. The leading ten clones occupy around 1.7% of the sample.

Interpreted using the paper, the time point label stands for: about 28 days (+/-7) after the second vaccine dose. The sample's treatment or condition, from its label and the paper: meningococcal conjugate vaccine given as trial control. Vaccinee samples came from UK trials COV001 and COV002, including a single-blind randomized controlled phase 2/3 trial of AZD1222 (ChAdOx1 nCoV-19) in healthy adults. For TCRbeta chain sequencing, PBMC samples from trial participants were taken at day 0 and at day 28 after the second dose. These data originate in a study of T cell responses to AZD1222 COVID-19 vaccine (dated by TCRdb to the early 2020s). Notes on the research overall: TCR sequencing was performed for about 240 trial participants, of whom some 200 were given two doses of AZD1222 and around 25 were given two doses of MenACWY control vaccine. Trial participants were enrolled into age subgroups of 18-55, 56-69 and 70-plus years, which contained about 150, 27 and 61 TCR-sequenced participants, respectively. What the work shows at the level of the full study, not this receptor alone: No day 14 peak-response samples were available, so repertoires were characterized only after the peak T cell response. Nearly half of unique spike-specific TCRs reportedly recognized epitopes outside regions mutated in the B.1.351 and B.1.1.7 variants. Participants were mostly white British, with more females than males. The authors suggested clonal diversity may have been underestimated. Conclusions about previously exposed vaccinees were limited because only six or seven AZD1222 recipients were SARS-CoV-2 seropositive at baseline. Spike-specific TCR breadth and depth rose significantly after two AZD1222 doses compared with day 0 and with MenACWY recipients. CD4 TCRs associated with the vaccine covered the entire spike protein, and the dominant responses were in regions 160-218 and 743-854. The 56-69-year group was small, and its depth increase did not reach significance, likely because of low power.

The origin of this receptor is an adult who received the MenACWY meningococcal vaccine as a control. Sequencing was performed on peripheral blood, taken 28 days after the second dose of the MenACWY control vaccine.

The nucleotides read TGTGCCAGCAGGACAGGGGTTGGCAAAGCTTTCTTT. The translation is CASRTGVGKAFF. The chain was built from TRBV27 and TRBJ1-1, with 8 bases matching TRBD1. CDR1 and CDR2 are read off the germline V gene (reference sequence) as MNHEY and SMNVEV. Reading from cysteine to phenylalanine, the CDR3 counts 12 amino acids. Only the CDR3 DNA is retained, 36 bases long and in frame from the first base. The germline V end is reduced by 6 bases and the J end by 9 bases; junction bases left unmatched: 6.